The 30 T cell receptor beta chains in this list originate from one sample, sequenced in a study of cytomegalovirus exposure and HLA in healthy donors. The PCR used 60 Vbeta and 13 Jbeta primers. TCRdb keeps only in-frame clones here, not all; method: immunoSEQ multiplex PCR. The table shows around 150,000 clones, with about 80% occurring only once. The sample comprised PBMCs. These receptors all come from a man aged 25 to 40 in good health and CMV-seronegative.

In the case of this clone: The junction and the germline gene differ at one end; a read error may be behind it. The chain has TRBV5-6 and TRBJ2-3; 14 bases fit TRBD2. Germline V gene sequence: CDR1 SGHDT, CDR2 YYEEEE. This CDR3 contains 17 residues. Here the CDR3 reads CASSFPGLAGGPDTRYF. The DNA of the CDR3 is TGTGCCAGCAGCTTCCCAGGACTAGCGGGAGGACCAGATACGCGGTATTTT.

Details on this clone: This sample includes further DNA sequences coding for the same CDR3. The CDR3 DNA is TGTGCCAGTAGTATCCGGGACACGAATCAGCCCCAGCATTTT. Translated: CASSIRDTNQPQHF. The chain is built from TRBV19 and TRBJ1-5; maybe TRBD1 (6 bases). This CDR3 is 14 amino acids long. Per germline, CDR1 LNHDA and CDR2 SQIVND (reference sequence). Trimming took 3 bases from V and 4 from J, leaving 10 bases between them.

The chain has TRBV5-1 and TRBJ2-5; 8 bases align to TRBD2. V was pared by 4 bases and J by 1 base, with 9 bases of the junction left unmatched. Germline V gene data show CDR1 as SGHRS and CDR2 as YFSETQ. This CDR3 is 16 amino acids long. The chain's CDR3 is CASSPPLREGQETQYF. The CDR3 DNA sequence: TGCGCCAGCAGCCCCCCCTTACGGGAGGGCCAAGAGACCCAGTACTTC.

This clone was counted once. This chain connects TRBV29-1 to TRBJ2-7, with 7 bases identical to TRBD1. The J segment lost 3 bases and the V segment lost 0 bases, leaving 2 bases of the junction unmatched. This CDR3 is 13 amino acids long. The germline V gene has CDR1 SQVTM and CDR2 ANQGSEA. Here the CDR3 reads CSVEEGTDYEQYF. The CDR3 nucleotides are TGCAGCGTTGAAGAGGGGACAGACTACGAGCAGTACTTC.

In DNA form, the CDR3 reads TGTGCCAGCAGCCCTGAAGGCGGGTTCTCTCGACAGCCCCAGCATTTT. Amino acid sequence: CASSPEGGFSRQPQHF. This chain uses TRBV5-5 with TRBJ1-5; D is ambiguous. CDR1 is SGHKS, CDR2 YYEKEE, per germline (reference sequence). Trimming shortened V by 4 bases and J by 7 bases, and 21 bases separated the two germline ends. The CDR3 sequence is 16 residues long.

The chain employs TRBV7-9 and TRBJ2-4; TRBD1 matches at 7 bases. From germline, CDR1 is SEHNR and CDR2 FQNEAQ (reference sequence). V was pared by 5 bases and J by 3 bases, with 7 bases of the junction left unmatched. The CDR3 contains 15 residues. CDR3 residues: CASSKNRGSKNIQYF. The CDR3 DNA sequence: TGTGCCAGCAGCAAGAACAGGGGTAGCAAAAACATTCAGTACTTC.

This chain links TRBV27 with TRBJ1-1; D call uncertain. The germline V gene encodes CDR1 MNHEY and CDR2 SMNVEV (reference sequence). The V and J ends lost 0 bases and 11 bases respectively, with 19 bases between them. The CDR3 loop spans 15 amino acids. CDR3 loop: CASSLSSTGVDSAFF. The CDR3, as DNA: TGTGCCAGCAGTTTATCTTCGACCGGGGTCGATAGCGCTTTCTTT.

V and J are TRBV29-1 and TRBJ2-5; D remains unclear. Trimming stripped 6 bases from V and 2 bases from J, with 13 bases between. Germline V gene lookup returns CDR1 SQVTM and CDR2 ANQGSEA. This CDR3 comprises 13 residues. The CDR3, as DNA: TGCAGCGTCCCCGTCTCAGGACAAGAGACCCAGTACTTC. Its protein is CSVPVSGQETQYF.

This clone was counted a single time. CDR3 sequence reads: CASSYLKDSLEAFF. In DNA, the CDR3 is TGTGCCAGCAGTTACTTAAAAGACAGCTTAGAAGCTTTCTTT. V gene TRBV6-6 combines with J gene TRBJ1-1; possibly TRBD1 for D (5 bases). The V end was cut by 1 base, the J end by 8 bases, with 14 bases between. The CDR3 sequence is 14 residues long. CDR1 MNHNY and CDR2 SVGAGI come from the germline V gene (reference sequence).

The chain's CDR3 is CASSLGGNYGYTF. DNA of the CDR3: TGTGCCAGCAGCTTAGGGGGGAACTATGGCTACACCTTC. The chain has TRBV7-3 and TRBJ1-2, with a possible D match to TRBD1 (5 bases). Germline assignment: CDR1 SGHTA and CDR2 FQGTGA. The germline V and J ends were trimmed by 2 bases and 2 bases, with 6 bases remaining between them. The CDR3 is 13 amino acids.

The CDR3 nucleotides read TGTGCCAGCAGCTCCCGGGACATTAGTAACTATGGCTACACCTTC. Translation gives CASSSRDISNYGYTF. The chain combines TRBV7-8 with TRBJ1-2; a possible D gene is TRBD1 (6 bases). Germline values: CDR1 SGHVS, CDR2 FQNEAQ. CDR3 length equals 15 residues. V was cut by 4 bases and J by 1 base, with 13 bases left in between.

The chain links TRBV19 to TRBJ2-7, with D perhaps TRBD2 (5 bases). CDR1 and CDR2 (germline): LNHDA, SQIVND (reference sequence). The CDR3 consists of 12 residues. Trimming removed 11 bases at V and 6 bases at J, with 17 bases between. The CDR3 DNA reads TGTGCCTCAAGAGCCCCCGGAGGCGAGCAGTACTTC. Translated: CASRAPGGEQYF.

The chain carries TRBV19 and TRBJ1-2; 7 bases match TRBD1. J was trimmed by 1 base and V by 6 bases; bases with no gene match: 5. CDR3 length equals 14 residues. Germline CDR1 is LNHDA and CDR2 is SQIVND (reference sequence). The CDR3 protein is CASSPGTVNYGYTF. CDR3 coding DNA: TGTGCCAGTAGCCCAGGGACAGTTAACTATGGCTACACCTTC.

This chain joins TRBV7-9 and TRBJ1-1; D possibly corresponds to TRBD1 (6 bases). The ends were cut back, 5 bases at V and 9 bases at J, with 13 bases in the middle. CDR1 and CDR2 from the germline V gene are SEHNR and FQNEAQ (reference sequence). This CDR3 region has 12 residues. The CDR3: CASSPDRRKAFF. CDR3 sequence (DNA): TGTGCCAGCAGCCCTGACAGGAGAAAAGCTTTCTTT.

The chain is built from TRBV19 and TRBJ2-1, with 10 bases fitting TRBD1. The J segment lost 8 bases and the V segment lost 5 bases, leaving 12 bases of the junction unmatched. This CDR3 region has 16 residues. CDR1 is LNHDA, CDR2 SQIVND, per germline (reference sequence). The CDR3 loop reads CASSSRQGAPSDEQFF. CDR3 DNA: TGTGCCAGTAGTTCTCGACAGGGGGCACCGTCGGATGAGCAGTTCTTC. Looking up the rest from reference TRBV19 and TRBJ2-1 gives the full variable domain: DGGITQSPKYLFRKEGQNVTLSCEQNLNHDAMYWYRQDPGQGLRLIYYSQIVNDFQKGDIAEGYSVSREKKESFPLTVTSAQKNPTAFYLCASSSRQGAPSDEQFFGPGTRLTVL.

CDR3 DNA: TGTGCCAGCAGCCATGGGCTTAATTACGAGCAGTACTTC. Its protein product is CASSHGLNYEQYF. J is TRBJ2-7 and V is TRBV14; D ambiguous. The V end lost 3 bases, the J end lost 4 bases, and 10 bases lay between the germline ends. This CDR3 has 13 residues. CDR1 SGHDN and CDR2 FVKESK come from the germline V gene. The full variable domain, completed using reference TRBV14 and TRBJ2-7, is EAGVTQFPSHSVIEKGQTVTLRCDPISGHDNLYWYRRVMGKEIKFLLHFVKESKQDESGMPNNRFLAERTGGTYSTLKVQPAELEDSGVYFCASSHGLNYEQYFGPGTRLTVT.

This chain connects TRBV6-6 to TRBJ2-1; TRBD1 is a possible D gene (6 bases). CDR1 is MNHNY, CDR2 SVGAGI, per germline (reference sequence). CDR3 length: 12 residues. V lost 6 bases to trimming and J lost 10 bases, with 13 bases between them. CDR3 residues: CASSLRGTEQFF. The CDR3 DNA reads TGTGCCAGCAGCCTAAGGGGGACCGAGCAGTTCTTC.

The rearrangement uses TRBV27 and TRBJ2-5; 8 bases agree with TRBD2. The tail of the sequence fits TRBJ2-7 better, so the J call may be wrong. CDR1 is MNHEY, CDR2 SMNVEV, per germline (reference sequence). This CDR3 has 15 residues. In DNA form, the CDR3 reads TGTGCCAGCAGTTTATTGGCGGGAGGCTCCTACGAGCAGTACTTC. Translating it yields CASSLLAGGSYEQYF.

This chain links TRBV28 with TRBJ2-7, with a possible D match to TRBD2 (5 bases). V shed 5 bases and J shed 5 bases, with 16 bases lying between them. The CDR3 consists of 14 residues. Germline V gives CDR1 MDHEN, CDR2 SYDVKM. Here the CDR3 reads CASSRVPTRHEQYF. In DNA, the CDR3 is TGTGCCAGCAGTCGGGTCCCCACTAGGCACGAGCAGTACTTC.

V and J are TRBV2 and TRBJ2-3; D unclear. This CDR3 is 12 amino acids long. The germline V and J ends were trimmed by 6 bases and 4 bases, with 8 bases remaining between them. Germline V gives CDR1 SNHLY, CDR2 FYNNEI. CDR3 sequence reads: CASSYSPDTQYF. The DNA of the CDR3 is TGTGCCAGCAGCTATAGCCCAGATACGCAGTATTTT.

About this clone itself: One junction end disagrees with the germline gene, perhaps due to a read error. The genes are TRBV7-9 and TRBJ2-7; 9 bases align to TRBD1. This CDR3 is built from 16 residues. Per the germline V gene, CDR1 is SEHNR and CDR2 is FQNEAQ (reference sequence). The CDR3 region has the DNA TGTTCCAGCAGCTTAGGACGACAGGGGGGGTCCTACGAGCAGTACTTC. Translated, it gives CSSSLGRQGGSYEQYF.

The chain is built from TRBV19 and TRBJ2-7; 10 bases map to TRBD1. In germline, CDR1 is LNHDA, CDR2 SQIVND (reference sequence). V was pared by 5 bases and J by 4 bases, with 8 bases of the junction left unmatched. The CDR3 has 15 amino acids. CDR3 DNA sequence: TGTGCCAGTAGTTCAGGAGGGGACAGGGGATACGAGCAGTACTTC. It codes for CASSSGGDRGYEQYF.

J is TRBJ1-4 and V is TRBV9; D is ambiguous. The CDR3 has 14 amino acids. The ends were cut back, 0 bases at V and 8 bases at J, with 11 bases in the middle. The germline gives CDR1 SGDLS, CDR2 YYNGEE. CDR3 amino acids: CASSVAPWEEKLFF. Here the CDR3 DNA reads TGTGCCAGCAGCGTAGCACCGTGGGAGGAAAAACTGTTTTTT.

This clone was found a few times. The chain couples TRBV11-2 to TRBJ2-7; no clear D gene. The length of the CDR3 is 12 residues. Germline CDR1 and CDR2: SGHAT and FQNNGV. V was clipped by 1 base and J by 6 bases, with 7 bases between them. The CDR3 coding sequence is TGTGCCAGCAGCTTAGGTCATTCCGAGCAGTACTTC. It is translated as CASSLGHSEQYF.

The gene calls are TRBV11-3 and TRBJ2-5; D may be TRBD2 (6 bases). The V gene's germline CDR1 is SGHNT and CDR2 YENEEA. This CDR3 has 15 residues. V was shortened by 1 base and J by 3 bases, with 12 bases between the two germline ends. CDR3 sequence reads: CASSLGGMLEETQYF. The CDR3 DNA follows: TGTGCCAGCAGCTTAGGCGGGATGTTGGAAGAGACCCAGTACTTC.

CDR3 sequence reads: CASSPFAGYEQYF. Written as DNA, the CDR3 is TGCGCCAGCAGCCCGTTTGCGGGTTACGAGCAGTACTTC. The chain has TRBV4-1 and TRBJ2-7; possibly TRBD2 for D (5 bases). Between the trimmed V and J ends, which lost 4 bases and 4 bases, there was a span of 11 bases. The CDR3 spans 13 residues. Germline CDR1 is MGHRA and CDR2 is YSYEKL.

The rearrangement joins TRBV30 to TRBJ1-2, with TRBD1 identical over 10 bases. After removal of 5 bases from V and 6 bases from J, the junction contained 12 bases not matched to a gene. The V gene's germline CDR1 is GTSNPN and CDR2 SVGIG (reference sequence). The CDR3 contains 15 residues. The CDR3 nucleotides read TGTGCCTGGTACCAGGGACAGGGGATCTTCGATGGCTACACCTTC. Its translation: CAWYQGQGIFDGYTF.

V usage is TRBV30 and J usage is TRBJ1-2, with 9 bases that match TRBD1. The V segment lost 2 bases and the J segment 3 bases; nucleotides outside the gene matches: 4. The CDR3 has 14 residues. Germline CDR1 GTSNPN, CDR2 SVGIG (reference sequence). CDR3 in amino acids: CAWSSWTGDYGYTF. The DNA for the CDR3 is TGTGCCTGGAGTAGTTGGACAGGGGACTATGGCTACACCTTC.

The chain combines TRBV7-2 with TRBJ1-5; D is unclear. The germline V gene has CDR1 SGHTA and CDR2 FQGNSA. V was clipped by 0 bases and J by 5 bases, with 11 bases between them. CDR3 size: 15 residues. Written as DNA, the CDR3 is TGTGCCAGCAGCTTAGCGGCGCGGGTCCATCAGCCCCAGCATTTT. Its translation is CASSLAARVHQPQHF.

V is TRBV7-6 and J is TRBJ1-1; D perhaps matches TRBD1 (6 bases). Per the germline V gene, CDR1 is SGHVS and CDR2 is FNYEAQ. The CDR3 loop spans 13 amino acids. Trimming cost V 5 bases and J 4 bases, with 11 bases left between them. CDR3 coding DNA: TGTGCCAGCAGCCGCCAGGGGAGCACTGAAGCTTTCTTT. It encodes CASSRQGSTEAFF.